This T cell receptor (beta chain) was captured by sequencing in a study of T-cell memory formation after mild COVID-19. Study in general: Clusters were largely donor specific. Study-wide findings and caveats: Later expanders leaned toward CD4+, whereas clones contracting from day 15 to 85 were balanced CD4/CD8. Pre-infection memory already had some responding clones, implying cross-reactive memory joined.

The germline gives CDR1 KGHSH, CDR2 LQKENI. This CDR3 has 11 residues. Trimming at V came to 6 bases and at J to 7 bases, leaving 2 bases not matched to a gene. TCRdb itself ran the 5' RACE reads through MiXCR, one entry per CDR3 protein. The sample carries hundreds of thousands of distinct CDR3 sequences, under 8.5% recorded once. On this clonotype itself: Its target is not known.

The clonotype comes from a man between 18 and 29 years old who had mild COVID-19 (a few samples of this study predate the infection). Cell type and time point are not known. Specimen: PBMCs or a T cell subset sorted from them (not recorded which). The V call is TRBV18, the J call TRBJ1-1; TRBD1 aligns across 7 bases. CDR3 sequence reads: CASSRGVEAFF. CDR3 bases: TGTGCCAGCTCCAGGGGGGTTGAAGCTTTCTTT.